This record concerns one T cell receptor (beta chain) sequence. This clonotype came up many times. Its target antigen remains unknown. Within one base of it there is no much larger clone, and no base qualities were kept. The ophthalmopathy patients had moderately to severely active disease, with a Clinical Activity Score of 3 or higher, a NOSPECS grade of 4 or higher, and a disease duration of less than 3 months. Patients with other autoimmune diseases, uncontrolled infections, pregnancy or lactation were excluded. Clinical symptoms, serum thyroxine, TRAb, thyroid ultrasound and orbital computed tomography formed the basis of the diagnosis. Using Ficoll-Paque density gradient centrifugation, PBMCs were isolated from 10 ml of fresh peripheral blood. Total RNA was extracted with Trizol reagent and quality-checked on an Agilent 2100 Bioanalyzer. For repertoire sequencing, TCR beta CDR3 regions were amplified from RNA transcripts. The first round of RT-PCR was done with HTBI primers and the Qiagen OneStep RT-PCR kit, and was followed by a second round of multiplex PCR, then size selection and purification. Libraries were sequenced on an Illumina HiSeq2000 using paired-end 100 bp reads. The source study handled its data this way. SOAPnuke was used for read processing, and reads with adapters, uncalled bases, a mean Phred below 15, or no exact constant-primer or identifier match were discarded. COPE v1.2.5 was used to merge high-quality paired reads. Each unique nucleotide sequence was treated as a clonotype, and MiTCR v1.1 was used to align the clonotypes to the IMGT TRB V, D and J references. The analysis was limited to V-J combinations with a frequency above 0.0001, which together covered 99% to 99.2% of repertoires. For each V-J combination, a TCR clonal expansion and chaos score was defined as F50 clonal expansion divided by the chaos observed in the TCRdist matrix. Welch's t-statistics and random forest were used to reduce the features to around 13 V-J combinations, which were then used as input to a naive Bayes classifier. Thyroid-blood repertoire similarity was quantified with the Morisita-Horn index. Clones were called with MiXCR by TCRdb after fastp trimmed the public reads at Q25, and only in-frame beta chains were retained. For every CDR3 protein sequence, its rows merge into one entry that carries the most common genes and DNA. The V and J calls, along with clone size, are taken from TCRdb and not from the paper's own processing. Counted in this sample were 300,000 or so distinct CDR3 sequences; 15% to 20% of them appeared once. About 12% of the sample goes to the ten largest clones.

Unmatched junction bases come to 7, with V trimmed by 6 bases and J by 5 bases. Taken from cysteine to phenylalanine, the CDR3 has 15 residues. The only DNA kept is the CDR3, 45 bases in frame from the first base. CDR1 and CDR2, per the germline V gene, are MNHEY and SVGAGI. The source of the sample is a study of Graves' ophthalmopathy and Graves' hyperthyroidism (dated by TCRdb to 2016 to 2018). The study in broad terms: Peripheral blood was collected at initial diagnosis, before any treatment. The study used signatures of the TCR beta repertoire to tell Graves' ophthalmopathy apart from Graves' hyperthyroidism and to predict which patients would progress to ophthalmopathy. In total, over 130 blood samples were TCR-sequenced: approximately 40 ophthalmopathy, around 75 hyperthyroidism and about 17 hyperthyroidism-to-ophthalmopathy patients. To explore V-J signatures that separate ophthalmopathy from hyperthyroidism, a discovery set of 100 patients was enrolled, consisting of approximately 44 with ophthalmopathy and roughly 60 with stable hyperthyroidism. An independent validation cohort comprised some 19 hyperthyroidism patients and about 16 patients who later progressed from hyperthyroidism to ophthalmopathy. In more than five hyperthyroidism patients, T-cell repertoires of thyroid tissue and blood were compared. Once sampling was done, hyperthyroidism patients were given methimazole at a starting dose of 30 mg daily, while ophthalmopathy patients were given high-dose intravenous methylprednisolone.

What the study reported, not specific to this receptor: No statistical method was used to set the sample size in advance, and the investigators knew which group each participant was assigned to. In validation, the model predicted ophthalmopathy progression with more than 55% sensitivity and less than 80% specificity; approximately 12 predicted patients were CT-confirmed with GO in a median of about 7.1 months. Most of the expanded thyroid clonotypes with a frequency above 0.001 were also detected in blood, and it was suggested that the thyroid immune response may be reflected by blood repertoires. In cross-validation, the 13-signature model distinguished ophthalmopathy from stable hyperthyroidism with about 88% sensitivity and around 81% specificity, and in the test set the corresponding values were approximately 80% and 68%.

Sample: peripheral blood. The chain employs TRBV6-5 and TRBJ2-1; TRBD1 aligns with 10 central bases. The clonotype comes from an adult man with Graves' ophthalmopathy. The CDR3 sequence is CASRPGQGPDNEQFF. DNA sequence: TGTGCCAGCAGACCGGGACAGGGGCCCGACAATGAGCAGTTCTTC.